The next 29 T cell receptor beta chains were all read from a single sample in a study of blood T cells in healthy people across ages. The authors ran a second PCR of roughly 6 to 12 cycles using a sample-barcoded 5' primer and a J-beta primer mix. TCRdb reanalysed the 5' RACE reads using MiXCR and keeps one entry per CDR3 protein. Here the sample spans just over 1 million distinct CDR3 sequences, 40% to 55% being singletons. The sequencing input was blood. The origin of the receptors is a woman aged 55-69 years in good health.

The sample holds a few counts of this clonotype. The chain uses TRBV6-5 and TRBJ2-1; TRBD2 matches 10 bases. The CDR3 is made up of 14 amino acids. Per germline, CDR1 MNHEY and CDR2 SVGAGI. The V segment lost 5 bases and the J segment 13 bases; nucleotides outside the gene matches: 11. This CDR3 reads CASSPLAGQAYQFF. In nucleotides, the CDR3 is TGTGCCAGCAGTCCACTAGCGGGACAAGCTTATCAGTTCTTC.

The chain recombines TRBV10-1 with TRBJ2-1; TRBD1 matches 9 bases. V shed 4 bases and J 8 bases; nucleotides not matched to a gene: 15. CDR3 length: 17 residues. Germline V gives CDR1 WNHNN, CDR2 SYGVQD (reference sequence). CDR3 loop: CASSGIKTRDRVHEQFF. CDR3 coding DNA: TGCGCCAGCAGTGGAATAAAGACCCGGGACAGGGTTCATGAGCAGTTCTTC.

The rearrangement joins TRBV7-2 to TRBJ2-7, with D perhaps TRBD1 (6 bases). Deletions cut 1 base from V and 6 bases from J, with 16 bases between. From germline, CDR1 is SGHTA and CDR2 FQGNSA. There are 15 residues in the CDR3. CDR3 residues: CASSLGGHSSREQYF. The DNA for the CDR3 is TGTGCCAGCAGCTTAGGGGGGCACAGTTCCCGCGAGCAGTACTTC.

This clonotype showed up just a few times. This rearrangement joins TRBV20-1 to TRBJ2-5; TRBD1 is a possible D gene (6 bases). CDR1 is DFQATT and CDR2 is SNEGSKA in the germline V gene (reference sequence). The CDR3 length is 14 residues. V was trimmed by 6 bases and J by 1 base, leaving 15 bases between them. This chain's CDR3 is CSAAPPRGQETQYF. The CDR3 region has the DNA TGCAGTGCCGCGCCCCCCAGGGGCCAAGAGACCCAGTACTTC.

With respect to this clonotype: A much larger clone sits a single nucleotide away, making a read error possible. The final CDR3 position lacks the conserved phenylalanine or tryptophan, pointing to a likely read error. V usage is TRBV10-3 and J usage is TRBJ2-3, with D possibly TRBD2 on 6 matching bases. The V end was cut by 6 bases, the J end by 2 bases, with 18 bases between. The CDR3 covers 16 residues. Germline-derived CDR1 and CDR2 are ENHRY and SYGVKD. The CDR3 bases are TGTGCCATCAGCCGGGACTTCCGAGCCATCACAGATACGCAGTATTCT. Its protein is CAISRDFRAITDTQYS.

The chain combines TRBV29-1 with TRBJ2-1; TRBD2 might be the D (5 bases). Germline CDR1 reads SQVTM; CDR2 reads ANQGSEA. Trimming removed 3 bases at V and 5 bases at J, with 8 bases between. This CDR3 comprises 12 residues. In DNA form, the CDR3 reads TGCAGCGTTGATCGGGGTCACAATGAGCAGTTCTTC. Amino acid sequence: CSVDRGHNEQFF.

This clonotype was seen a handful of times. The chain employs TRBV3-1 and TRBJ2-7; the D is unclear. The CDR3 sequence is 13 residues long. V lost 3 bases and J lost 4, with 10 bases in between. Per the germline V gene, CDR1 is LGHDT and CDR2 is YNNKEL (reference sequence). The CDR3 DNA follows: TGTGCCAGCAGCCATAATGGGGTATACGAGCAGTACTTC. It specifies CASSHNGVYEQYF.

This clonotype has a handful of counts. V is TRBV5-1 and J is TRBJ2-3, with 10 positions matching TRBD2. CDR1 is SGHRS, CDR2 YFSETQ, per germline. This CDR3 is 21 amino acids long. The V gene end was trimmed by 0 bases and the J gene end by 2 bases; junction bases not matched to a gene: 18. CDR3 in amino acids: CASSLAVWILAGDPHTDTQYF. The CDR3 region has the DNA TGCGCCAGCAGCTTGGCGGTGTGGATTCTAGCGGGAGATCCCCACACAGATACGCAGTATTTT. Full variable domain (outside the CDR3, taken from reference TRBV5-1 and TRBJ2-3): KAGVTQTPRYLIKTRGQQVTLSCSPISGHRSVSWYQQTPGQGLQFLFEYFSETQRNKGNFPGRFSGRQFSNSRSEMNVSTLELGDSALYLCASSLAVWILAGDPHTDTQYFGPGTRLTVL.

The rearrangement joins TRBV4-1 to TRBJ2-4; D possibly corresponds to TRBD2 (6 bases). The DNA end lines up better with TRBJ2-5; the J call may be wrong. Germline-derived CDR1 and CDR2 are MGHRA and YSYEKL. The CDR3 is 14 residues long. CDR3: CASSPYGGDETQYF. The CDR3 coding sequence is TGCGCCAGCAGCCCCTACGGGGGTGACGAGACCCAGTACTTC.

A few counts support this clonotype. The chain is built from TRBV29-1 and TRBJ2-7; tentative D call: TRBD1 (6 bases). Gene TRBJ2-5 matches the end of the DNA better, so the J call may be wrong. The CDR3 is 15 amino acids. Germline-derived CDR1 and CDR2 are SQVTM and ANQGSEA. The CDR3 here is CSVEERGHGRWTQYF. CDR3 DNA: TGCAGCGTTGAAGAGAGGGGACACGGTCGTTGGACCCAGTACTTC.

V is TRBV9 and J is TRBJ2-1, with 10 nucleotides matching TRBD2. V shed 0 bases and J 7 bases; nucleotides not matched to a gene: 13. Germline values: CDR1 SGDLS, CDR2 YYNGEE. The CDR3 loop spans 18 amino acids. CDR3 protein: CASSVGQASGREWNEQFF. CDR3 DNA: TGTGCCAGCAGCGTAGGCCAAGCTAGCGGGAGAGAGTGGAATGAGCAGTTCTTC.

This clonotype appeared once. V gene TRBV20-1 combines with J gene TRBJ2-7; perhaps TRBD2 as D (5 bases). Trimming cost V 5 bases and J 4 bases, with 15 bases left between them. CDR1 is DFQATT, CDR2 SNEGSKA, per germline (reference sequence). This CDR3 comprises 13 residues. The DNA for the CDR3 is TGCAGTGCTCCAGGTAGCGTTAGATACGAGCAGTACTTC. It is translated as CSAPGSVRYEQYF.

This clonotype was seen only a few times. DNA for the CDR3: TGTGCCAGCAGCTTGCCGGGAGGGCCTGGAGATACGCAGTATTTT. This encodes CASSLPGGPGDTQYF. The rearrangement uses TRBV5-6 and TRBJ2-3, with TRBD2 matching over 8 bases. The ends lost 1 base at V and 5 bases at J; junction bases unmatched: 6. The CDR3 sequence is 15 residues long. CDR1 is SGHDT, CDR2 YYEEEE, per germline.

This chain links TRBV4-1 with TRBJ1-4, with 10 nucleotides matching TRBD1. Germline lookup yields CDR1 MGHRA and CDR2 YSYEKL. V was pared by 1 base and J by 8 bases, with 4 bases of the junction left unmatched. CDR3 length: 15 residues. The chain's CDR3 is CASSQGQGAQEKLFF. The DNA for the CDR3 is TGCGCCAGCAGCCAAGGACAGGGGGCACAAGAAAAACTGTTTTTT.

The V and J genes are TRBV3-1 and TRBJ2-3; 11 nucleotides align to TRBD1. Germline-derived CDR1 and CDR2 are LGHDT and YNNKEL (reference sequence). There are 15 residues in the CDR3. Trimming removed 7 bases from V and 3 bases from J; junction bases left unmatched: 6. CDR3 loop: CASTPGQGGTDTQYF. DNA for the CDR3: TGTGCCAGCACCCCGGGACAGGGGGGGACAGATACGCAGTATTTT.

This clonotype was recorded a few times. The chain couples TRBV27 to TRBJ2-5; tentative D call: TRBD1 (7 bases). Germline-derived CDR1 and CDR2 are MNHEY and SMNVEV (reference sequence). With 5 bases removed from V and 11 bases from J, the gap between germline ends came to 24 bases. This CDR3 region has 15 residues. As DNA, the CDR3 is TGTGCCAGCAGTATAACTGGCAGGGGGGCAAATGGGCAGTACTTC. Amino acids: CASSITGRGANGQYF.

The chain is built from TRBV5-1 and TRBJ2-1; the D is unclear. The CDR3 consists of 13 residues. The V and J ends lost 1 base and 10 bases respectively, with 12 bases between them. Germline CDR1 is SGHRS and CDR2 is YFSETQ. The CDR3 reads CASSLPRAGEQFF. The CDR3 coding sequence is TGCGCCAGCAGCTTGCCACGCGCCGGGGAGCAGTTCTTC.

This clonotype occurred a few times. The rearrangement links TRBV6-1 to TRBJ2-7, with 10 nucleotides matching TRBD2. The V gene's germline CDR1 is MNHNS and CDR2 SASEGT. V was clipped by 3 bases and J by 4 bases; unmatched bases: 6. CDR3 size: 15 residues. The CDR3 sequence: CASSEAASGSYEQYF. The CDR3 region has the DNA TGTGCCAGCAGTGAGGCGGCTAGCGGGAGTTACGAGCAGTACTTC.

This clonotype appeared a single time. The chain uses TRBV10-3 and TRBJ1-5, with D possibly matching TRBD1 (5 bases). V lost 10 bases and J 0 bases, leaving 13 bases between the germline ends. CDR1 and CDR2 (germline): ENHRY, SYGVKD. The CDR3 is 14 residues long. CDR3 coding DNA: TGTGCCACCCTGGGGGGGAATAGCAATCAGCCCCAGCATTTT. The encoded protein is CATLGGNSNQPQHF.

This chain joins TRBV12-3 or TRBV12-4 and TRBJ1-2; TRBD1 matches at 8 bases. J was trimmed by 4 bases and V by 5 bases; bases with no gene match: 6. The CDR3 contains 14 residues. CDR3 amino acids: CASSTGTGFYGYTF. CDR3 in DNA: TGTGCCAGCAGTACCGGGACAGGCTTCTATGGCTACACCTTC.

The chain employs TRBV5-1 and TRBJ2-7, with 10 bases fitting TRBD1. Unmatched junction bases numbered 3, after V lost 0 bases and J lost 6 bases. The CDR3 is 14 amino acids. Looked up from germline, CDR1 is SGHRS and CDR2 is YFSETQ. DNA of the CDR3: TGCGCCAGCAGCTTGGAACGACAGGGGGCCGAGCAGTACTTC. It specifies CASSLERQGAEQYF.

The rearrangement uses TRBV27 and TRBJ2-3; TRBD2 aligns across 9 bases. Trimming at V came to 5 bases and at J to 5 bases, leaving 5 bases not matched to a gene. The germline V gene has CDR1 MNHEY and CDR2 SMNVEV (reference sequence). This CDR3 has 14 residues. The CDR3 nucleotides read TGTGCCAGCAGTAGAGCGGGAGGAGTAGATACGCAGTATTTT. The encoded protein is CASSRAGGVDTQYF.

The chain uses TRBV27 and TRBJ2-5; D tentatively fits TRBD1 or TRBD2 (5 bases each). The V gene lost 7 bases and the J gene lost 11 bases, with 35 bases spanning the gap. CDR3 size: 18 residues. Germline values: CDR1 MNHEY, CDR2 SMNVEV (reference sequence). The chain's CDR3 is CASTSPPGRGKTRNEQYF. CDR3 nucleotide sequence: TGTGCCAGCACCAGCCCCCCAGGGAGAGGCAAGACTCGCAATGAGCAGTACTTC.

CDR3 protein: CASSVGGTTGETQYF. Written as DNA, the CDR3 is TGTGCCAGCAGCGTAGGGGGGACAACAGGGGAGACCCAGTACTTC. The rearrangement links TRBV9 to TRBJ2-5, with D perhaps matching TRBD1 (6 bases). The V gene's germline CDR1 is SGDLS and CDR2 YYNGEE. Trimming removed 0 bases from V and 5 bases from J, with 14 bases in between. The CDR3 covers 15 residues. Combining the CDR3 with reference TRBV9 and TRBJ2-5 gives the whole variable domain DSGVTQTPKHLITATGQRVTLRCSPRSGDLSVYWYQQSLDQGLQFLIQYYNGEERAKGNILERFSAQQFPDLHSELNLSSLELGDSALYFCASSVGGTTGETQYFGPGTRLLVL.

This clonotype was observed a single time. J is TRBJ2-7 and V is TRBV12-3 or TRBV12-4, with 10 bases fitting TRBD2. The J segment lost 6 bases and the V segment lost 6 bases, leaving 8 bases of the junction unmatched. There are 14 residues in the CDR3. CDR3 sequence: CASRTSGRAREQYF. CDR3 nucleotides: TGTGCCAGCAGGACCAGCGGGAGGGCTCGCGAGCAGTACTTC.

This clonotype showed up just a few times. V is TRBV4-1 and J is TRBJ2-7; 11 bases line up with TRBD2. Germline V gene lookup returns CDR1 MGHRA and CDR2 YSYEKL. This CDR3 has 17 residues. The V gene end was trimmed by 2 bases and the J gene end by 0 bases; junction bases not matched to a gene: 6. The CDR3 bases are TGCGCCAGCAGCCAACCGACTAGCGGGACTGACTCCTACGAGCAGTACTTC. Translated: CASSQPTSGTDSYEQYF.

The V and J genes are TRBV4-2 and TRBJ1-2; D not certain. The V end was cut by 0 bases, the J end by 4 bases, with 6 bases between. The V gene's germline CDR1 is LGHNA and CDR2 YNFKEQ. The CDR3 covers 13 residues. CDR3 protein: CASSQDSSYGYTF. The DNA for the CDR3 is TGTGCCAGCAGCCAAGATAGCAGCTATGGCTACACCTTC.

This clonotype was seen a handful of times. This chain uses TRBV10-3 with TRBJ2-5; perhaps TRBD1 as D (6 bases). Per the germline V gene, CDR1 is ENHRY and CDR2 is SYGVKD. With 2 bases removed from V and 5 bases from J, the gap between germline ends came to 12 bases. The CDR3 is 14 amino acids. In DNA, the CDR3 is TGTGCCATCAGTGAGGTGTCAGGGGTGGAGACCCAGTACTTC. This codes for CAISEVSGVETQYF.

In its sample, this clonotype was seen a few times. Written as DNA, the CDR3 is TGTGCCAGCAGCGGGCAGGGGGGGCCTTCACAGACCCAGTACTTC. Its translation: CASSGQGGPSQTQYF. This chain joins TRBV7-7 and TRBJ2-5, with D perhaps assigned TRBD1 or TRBD2 (7 bases each). Trimming left V 5 bases short and J 6 bases short, with 19 bases between. This CDR3 is 15 amino acids long. From germline, CDR1 is SSHAT and CDR2 FNYEAQ (reference sequence).